This TCR beta chain was found in a study of shared clonotypes between healthy human individuals. Trimming took 3 bases from V and 4 from J, leaving 7 bases between them. Germline-derived CDR1 and CDR2 are SGHTA and FQGTGA. This CDR3 has 13 residues. Comment on this clone: Other DNA sequences from this sample encode an identical CDR3 as well.

Produced via immunoSEQ multiplex PCR; TCRdb's table is partial and in-frame only. The data hold a few million clones, with 85% to 95% observed a single time. The chain combines TRBV7-3 with TRBJ2-1; D not resolved. Sequencing was carried out using naive CD4+ T cells from PBMCs. Regarding subset: CD45RA+ positively selected. This TCR was recovered from a man younger than 35 in good health. Some clones in this sample may be carry-over from other donors' samples. In DNA form, the CDR3 reads TGTGCCAGCAGCTTCGCCGGGTACAATGAGCAGTTCTTC. This translates into CASSFAGYNEQFF.